Below are 3 T cell receptor beta chains sequenced from a single sample in a study of T cells in Graves' hyperthyroidism and ophthalmopathy. TCR beta CDR3 region amplification was performed from RNA transcripts. First-round RT-PCR with HTBI primers amplified the TCR CDR3 region. TCRdb redid the calling of the multiplex PCR reads with MiXCR, one entry per CDR3 protein. This table has 400,000 to 500,000 distinct CDR3 sequences, 14% to 15% appearing once. The sample consisted of blood. These receptors all come from a man aged 18 to 29 with Graves' ophthalmopathy.

This clonotype was seen repeatedly, ten times or more. The junction does not match germline at one end; this may be a read error. The chain is built from TRBV5-1 and TRBJ2-5; D is undetermined. Per the germline V gene, CDR1 is SGHRS and CDR2 is YFSETQ. The CDR3 has 12 amino acids. The CDR3 is CASSLGQETQYF. In DNA form, the CDR3 reads TGTGCCAGCAGCTTAGGACAAGAGACCCAGTACTTC. The full variable domain, with the rest looked up from reference TRBV5-1 and TRBJ2-5, is KAGVTQTPRYLIKTRGQQVTLSCSPISGHRSVSWYQQTPGQGLQFLFEYFSETQRNKGNFPGRFSGRQFSNSRSEMNVSTLELGDSALYLCASSLGQETQYFGPGTRLLVL.

The sample holds many counts of this clonotype. The V and J genes are TRBV5-1 and TRBJ1-1; the D is unclear. The CDR3 sequence is 14 residues long. The V end was cut by 2 bases, the J end by 1 base, with 9 bases between. Looked up from germline, CDR1 is SGHRS and CDR2 is YFSETQ. CDR3 loop: CASSFAGPNTEAFF. In DNA form, the CDR3 reads TGCGCCAGCAGCTTCGCCGGGCCGAACACTGAAGCTTTCTTT.

This clonotype was counted many times. The chain combines TRBV12-3 or TRBV12-4 with TRBJ2-1; 9 bases fit TRBD2. Trimming cost V 7 bases and J 4 bases; bases outside gene matches: 5. This CDR3 comprises 14 residues. The CDR3, as DNA: TGTGCCAGCAACAGCGGGGGGCAATACAATGAGCAGTTCTTC. It encodes CASNSGGQYNEQFF.